The 10 T cell receptor beta chains below all came from one sample that was sequenced in a study of blood T cell repertoires in COVID-19. Assay: immunoSEQ multiplex PCR; the TCRdb copy retains only in-frame clones and omits some. The table has a few hundred thousand clones, roughly nine tenths seen once. Sequencing used PBMCs or T cells enriched from blood (not recorded which). All receptors come from a man between 18 and 35 years old who had recovered from COVID-19.

The V gene is TRBV19, the J gene TRBJ2-7, with 9 bases that match TRBD1. CDR3 length equals 15 residues. Germline trimming cut 7 bases from V and 2 bases from J; bases unmatched to any gene: 9. Germline CDR1 and CDR2: LNHDA and SQIVND (reference sequence). In nucleotides, the CDR3 is TGTGCCAGTACAACTTCCGGGACAGGGACCTACGAGCAGTACTTC. Translation: CASTTSGTGTYEQYF.

This chain connects TRBV14 to TRBJ2-3, with 8 bases aligning to TRBD2. Germline V gene sequence: CDR1 SGHDN, CDR2 FVKESK. The CDR3 has 14 amino acids. Trimming at V came to 1 base and at J to 12 bases, leaving 9 bases not matched to a gene. CDR3 sequence reads: CASSQGATSGTQYF. The CDR3 region has the DNA TGTGCCAGCAGCCAAGGGGCCACTAGCGGTACTCAGTATTTT. Full variable domain (missing parts from reference TRBV14 and TRBJ2-3): EAGVTQFPSHSVIEKGQTVTLRCDPISGHDNLYWYRRVMGKEIKFLLHFVKESKQDESGMPNNRFLAERTGGTYSTLKVQPAELEDSGVYFCASSQGATSGTQYFGPGTRLTVL.

The count of this clone is one. The chain employs TRBV5-1 and TRBJ1-1, with TRBD1 as a possible D gene (5 bases). This CDR3 is 12 amino acids long. Per germline, CDR1 SGHRS and CDR2 YFSETQ. V lost 4 bases, J lost 5 bases, and 9 bases lay in between. As DNA, the CDR3 is TGCGCCAGCAGCAGGGAGGGGACTGAAGCTTTCTTT. Amino acids: CASSREGTEAFF.

This clone has just a few counts. The chain carries TRBV6-5 and TRBJ2-2; TRBD2 aligns across 10 bases. The CDR3 consists of 15 residues. Germline assignment: CDR1 MNHEY and CDR2 SVGAGI. V was pared by 7 bases and J by 6 bases, with 8 bases of the junction left unmatched. The CDR3 DNA sequence: TGTGCCAGCATGAGGGCTAGCGGGAGTCCCGGGGAGCTGTTTTTT. This translates into CASMRASGSPGELFF.

This chain connects TRBV5-1 to TRBJ2-7; 7 bases match TRBD2. Germline V gene sequence: CDR1 SGHRS, CDR2 YFSETQ. This CDR3 is built from 14 residues. The trim removed 0 bases at V and 3 bases at J, leaving 3 bases unmatched. Here the CDR3 reads CASSLAGTNYEQYF. CDR3 nucleotides: TGCGCCAGCAGCTTGGCCGGGACTAACTACGAGCAGTACTTC.

This clone was seen a single time. This chain connects TRBV6-5 to TRBJ1-1, with unresolved D. The CDR3 extends over 14 amino acids. Germline loops: CDR1 MNHEY, CDR2 SVGAGI. Trimming shortened V by 0 bases and J by 6 bases, and 11 bases separated the two germline ends. CDR3 sequence (DNA): TGTGCCAGCAGTTACTCGTGGGGAGTCGCTGAAGCTTTCTTT. Its protein is CASSYSWGVAEAFF.

This rearrangement joins TRBV9 to TRBJ2-2; D may be TRBD2 (6 bases). Germline CDR1 reads SGDLS; CDR2 reads YYNGEE. V lost 6 bases and J 4 bases, leaving 16 bases between the germline ends. The CDR3 contains 15 residues. The CDR3 region has the DNA TGTGCCAGCACCTCGACTAGTACCGGCACCGGGGAGCTGTTTTTT. Amino acids: CASTSTSTGTGELFF.

This clone turned up a few times. This chain uses TRBV7-2 with TRBJ2-2; 10 bases match TRBD2. The CDR3 is made up of 17 amino acids. CDR1 and CDR2 (germline): SGHTA, FQGNSA. V was pared by 5 bases and J by 1 base, with 7 bases of the junction left unmatched. CDR3 in amino acids: CASSPRTSGKNTGELFF. CDR3 DNA: TGTGCCAGCAGCCCTCGGACTAGCGGCAAGAACACCGGGGAGCTGTTTTTT.

The chain has TRBV9 and TRBJ2-1, with 12 bases identical to TRBD2. The CDR3 consists of 16 residues. The germline CDR1 and CDR2 sequences are SGDLS and YYNGEE. Trimming at V came to 3 bases and at J to 8 bases, leaving 9 bases not matched to a gene. The CDR3 nucleotides read TGTGCCAGCAGCGAACAACGGACTAGCGGGAACGATGAGCAGTTCTTC. This codes for CASSEQRTSGNDEQFF.

The genes are TRBV29-1 and TRBJ1-2; unclear D gene. CDR1 is SQVTM, CDR2 ANQGSEA, per germline. Trimming removed 5 bases from V and 0 bases from J, with 22 bases in between. There are 17 residues in the CDR3. This CDR3 is CSVSPGGLFLSNYGYTF. Here the CDR3 DNA reads TGCAGCGTTTCCCCAGGCGGGCTTTTCCTCTCTAACTATGGCTACACCTTC.